These T cell receptor beta chains were read from a single sample in a study of T cell responses to AZD1222 COVID-19 vaccine. Profiled with immunoSEQ multiplex PCR; TCRdb holds only in-frame clones, not every one. Among roughly 80,000 clones listed, just under 90% were seen once. The sequencing here drew on peripheral blood, taken on day 0 of AZD1222 vaccination. The receptors derive from an adult in good health. Both conserved end residues are part of each CDR3. Each record gives: clone size, D gene, J gene, V gene, CDR3 protein, CDR3 DNA. D genes are given only for firm matches. Rows may omit the clone size; those that give it use once, few, many or a size class.

clone_size: NA; d_call: NA; j_call: TRBJ1-6; v_call: TRBV5-8; cdr3_aa: CASSLLKGNNSPLHF; cdr3_nt: TGTGCCAGCAGCTTATTGAAGGGGAATAATTCACCCCTCCACTTT
clone_size: NA; d_call: TRBD2; j_call: TRBJ2-2; v_call: TRBV4-1; cdr3_aa: CASSHAASGGVAGELFF; cdr3_nt: TGCGCCAGCAGCCATGCTGCTAGCGGGGGGGTCGCCGGGGAGCTGTTTTTT
clone_size: once; d_call: TRBD1; j_call: TRBJ1-5; v_call: TRBV2; cdr3_aa: CASSGTGGHQPQHF; cdr3_nt: TGTGCCAGCAGTGGGACAGGGGGCCATCAGCCCCAGCATTTT
clone_size: NA; d_call: NA; j_call: TRBJ1-6; v_call: TRBV27; cdr3_aa: CASSFTGSYNSPLHF; cdr3_nt: TGTGCCAGCAGTTTTACCGGCAGCTATAATTCACCCCTCCACTTT
clone_size: NA; d_call: NA; j_call: TRBJ2-1; v_call: TRBV11-2; cdr3_aa: CASSLGWNYDRNNEQFF; cdr3_nt: TGTGCCAGCAGCTTAGGCTGGAACTACGACCGTAACAATGAGCAGTTCTTC
clone_size: once; d_call: NA; j_call: TRBJ1-2; v_call: TRBV19; cdr3_aa: CASSIDLQGWNTF; cdr3_nt: TGTGCCAGTAGTATAGATTTGCAGGGATGGAACACCTTC
clone_size: NA; d_call: NA; j_call: TRBJ1-5; v_call: TRBV7-8; cdr3_aa: CASSGRDGQPQHF; cdr3_nt: TGTGCCAGCAGCGGCCGTGACGGTCAGCCCCAGCATTTT
clone_size: once; d_call: NA; j_call: TRBJ1-4; v_call: TRBV18; cdr3_aa: CASSQKYNEKLFF; cdr3_nt: TGTGCCAGCTCACAGAAATATAATGAAAAACTGTTTTTT
clone_size: NA; d_call: NA; j_call: TRBJ2-7; v_call: TRBV18; cdr3_aa: CASSPEAGRSEQYF; cdr3_nt: TGTGCCAGCTCACCCGAAGCAGGCAGAAGCGAGCAGTACTTC
clone_size: NA; d_call: NA; j_call: TRBJ2-7; v_call: TRBV6-6; cdr3_aa: CASSSGRGGSGEQYF; cdr3_nt: TGTGCCAGCAGTTCAGGGCGGGGTGGGTCAGGCGAGCAGTACTTC
clone_size: NA; d_call: NA; j_call: TRBJ1-1; v_call: TRBV4-3; cdr3_aa: CASSHGRMGTEAFF; cdr3_nt: TGCGCCAGCAGCCACGGACGAATGGGAACTGAAGCTTTCTTT
clone_size: NA; d_call: NA; j_call: TRBJ2-7; v_call: TRBV15; cdr3_aa: CATSRDAAYEQYF; cdr3_nt: TGTGCCACCAGCAGAGATGCGGCCTACGAGCAGTACTTC
clone_size: NA; d_call: NA; j_call: TRBJ1-4; v_call: TRBV7-8; cdr3_aa: CASRRTGLTRGEKLFF; cdr3_nt: TGTGCCAGCAGACGCACCGGGTTGACCCGCGGCGAAAAACTGTTTTTT